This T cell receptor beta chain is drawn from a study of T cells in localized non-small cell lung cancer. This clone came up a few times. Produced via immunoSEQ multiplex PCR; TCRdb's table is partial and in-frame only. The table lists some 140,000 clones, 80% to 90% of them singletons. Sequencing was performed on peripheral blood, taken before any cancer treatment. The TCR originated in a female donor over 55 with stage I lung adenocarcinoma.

CDR3 region: CASSSTNRGHGQPQHF. The DNA for the CDR3 is TGTGCCAGTAGTTCCACCAACAGGGGGCATGGTCAGCCCCAGCATTTT. The chain is built from TRBV19 and TRBJ1-5, with 9 bases fitting TRBD1. This CDR3 has 16 amino acids. Germline CDR1 reads LNHDA; CDR2 reads SQIVND (reference sequence). The J segment lost 6 bases and the V segment lost 5 bases, leaving 11 bases of the junction unmatched.